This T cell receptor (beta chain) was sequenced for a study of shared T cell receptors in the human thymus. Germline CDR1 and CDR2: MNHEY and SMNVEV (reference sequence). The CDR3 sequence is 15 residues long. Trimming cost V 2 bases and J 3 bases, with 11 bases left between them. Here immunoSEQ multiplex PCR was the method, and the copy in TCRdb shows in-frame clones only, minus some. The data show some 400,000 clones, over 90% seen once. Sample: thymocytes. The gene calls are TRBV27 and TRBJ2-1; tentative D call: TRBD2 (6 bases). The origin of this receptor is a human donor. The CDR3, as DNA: TGTGCCAGCAGTTTACGGAGCGGGCTCTACAATGAGCAGTTCTTC. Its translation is CASSLRSGLYNEQFF.